This is a list of T cell receptor beta chains from one sample in a study of cytomegalovirus exposure and HLA in healthy donors. The table came from immunoSEQ multiplex PCR; TCRdb's copy has only in-frame clones and leaves some out. The table includes roughly 190,000 clones, around 84% detected once. The sequenced sample consisted of PBMCs. The receptors shown here come from a woman between 18 and 30 years old in good health and CMV-seronegative. Both conserved end residues are part of each CDR3. The D gene is left open where the match is weak. Clone size is not always given. Where it is, it says once, few, many or a class for expanded clones.

J gene,V gene,clone size,D gene,CDR3 DNA,CDR3 protein
TRBJ2-2,TRBV28,NA,TRBD2,TGTGCCAGCAGTGCCAACGGACTAGCGGTCACCGGGGAGCTGTTTTTT,CASSANGLAVTGELFF
TRBJ1-1,TRBV19,NA,NA,TGTGCCAGTAGTACTACGGACTTTGAAGCTTTCTTT,CASSTTDFEAFF
TRBJ2-2,TRBV30,NA,NA,TGTGCCTGCCGGTACGGCCGGGGACTCGCCGGGGAGCTGTTTTTT,CACRYGRGLAGELFF
TRBJ2-3,TRBV7-8,NA,TRBD2,TGTGCCAGCAGCTCCCCCCATTTAGGCGGGAGGGGGGGCGCAGATACGCAGTATTTT,CASSSPHLGGRGGADTQYF
TRBJ1-2,TRBV6-1,NA,NA,TGTGCCAGTAGTAATCGGGGGGGGCGCGACTATGGCTACACCTTC,CASSNRGGRDYGYTF
TRBJ1-4,TRBV6-5,NA,NA,TGTGCCAGCAGTTACCAGGGGTCCCGGGAAAAACTGTTTTTT,CASSYQGSREKLFF
TRBJ2-2,TRBV28,NA,TRBD1,TGTGCCAGCAGTTTAATTGGGCCGGGACAGGGGGCGGGCACCGGGGAGCTGTTTTTT,CASSLIGPGQGAGTGELFF
TRBJ2-1,TRBV20-1,NA,NA,TGCAGTGCTAGGTCGCTGTCGGGGCAGTTCTTC,CSARSLSGQFF
TRBJ2-7,TRBV5-6,few,NA,TGTGCCAGCACTCTCTATGAGGTAGCCTACGAGCAGTACTTC,CASTLYEVAYEQYF
TRBJ2-7,TRBV7-9,NA,TRBD1,TGTGCCAGCAGCATGAGGGACAGGGACTACGAGCAGTACTTC,CASSMRDRDYEQYF
TRBJ2-1,TRBV7-9,once,TRBD2,TGTGCCAGCAGCCCGATTAGCGGGAGGGACTACAATGAGCAGTTCTTC,CASSPISGRDYNEQFF
TRBJ2-7,TRBV7-2,NA,TRBD2,TGTGCCAGCAGCTTAGCGAGCGGGAGGGTGGGATACGAGCAGTACTTC,CASSLASGRVGYEQYF
TRBJ2-3,TRBV28,NA,NA,TGTGCCAGCAGCCCCCGACGAGGGGGACGCACAGATACGCAGTATTTT,CASSPRRGGRTDTQYF
TRBJ1-3,TRBV27,NA,NA,TGTGCCAGCGGGCGGGGGGTTGGAAACACCATATATTTT,CASGRGVGNTIYF
TRBJ2-5,TRBV29-1,NA,NA,TGCAGCGTTGAAAACCCGACAGGGCTTAATAGCGGCCAGTACTTC,CSVENPTGLNSGQYF
TRBJ2-1,TRBV5-6,few,NA,TGTGCCAGCAGCTTGTTGGGGGCAGGTGAGCAGTTCTTC,CASSLLGAGEQFF
TRBJ1-1,TRBV15,NA,NA,TGTGCCACCAGCAGGCCCACGGGAGCGGAAGCTTTCTTT,CATSRPTGAEAFF
TRBJ2-3,TRBV5-1,NA,NA,TGCGCCAGCCGCCGGGGTAGCACAGATACGCAGTATTTT,CASRRGSTDTQYF
TRBJ2-7,TRBV7-2,NA,NA,TGTGCCAGCAGCCTCAGCTCCTACGAGCAGTACTTC,CASSLSSYEQYF
TRBJ2-7,TRBV28,NA,NA,TGTGCCAGCAGGGGGAACAGGGGGGGACAGGAGCAGTACTTC,CASRGNRGGQEQYF
TRBJ2-7,TRBV6-1,NA,NA,TGTGCCAGCAGTATCCCGACAGCCGACTCTTACGAGCAGTACTTC,CASSIPTADSYEQYF
TRBJ2-7,TRBV7-9,NA,TRBD1,TGTTCCAGCAGCCCAAGGACAGGTCCCCCTGAGCAGTACTTC,CSSSPRTGPPEQYF
TRBJ2-1,TRBV7-9,NA,NA,TGTTCCAGCAGCCACCCAGCGGAGGTTGATCGGTTCTTC,CSSSHPAEVDRFF
TRBJ1-1,TRBV6-5,NA,NA,TGTGCCAGCAGGGGCGGGGAGGACACTGAAGCTTTCTTT,CASRGGEDTEAFF
TRBJ1-1,TRBV5-1,NA,NA,TGCGCCAGCAGCGTGCAACAGGCGAACACTGAAGCTTTCTTT,CASSVQQANTEAFF
TRBJ2-7,TRBV28,NA,TRBD2,TGTGCCAGCAGTTCTCTAGCGGGAGATAAAGAGCAGTACTTC,CASSSLAGDKEQYF